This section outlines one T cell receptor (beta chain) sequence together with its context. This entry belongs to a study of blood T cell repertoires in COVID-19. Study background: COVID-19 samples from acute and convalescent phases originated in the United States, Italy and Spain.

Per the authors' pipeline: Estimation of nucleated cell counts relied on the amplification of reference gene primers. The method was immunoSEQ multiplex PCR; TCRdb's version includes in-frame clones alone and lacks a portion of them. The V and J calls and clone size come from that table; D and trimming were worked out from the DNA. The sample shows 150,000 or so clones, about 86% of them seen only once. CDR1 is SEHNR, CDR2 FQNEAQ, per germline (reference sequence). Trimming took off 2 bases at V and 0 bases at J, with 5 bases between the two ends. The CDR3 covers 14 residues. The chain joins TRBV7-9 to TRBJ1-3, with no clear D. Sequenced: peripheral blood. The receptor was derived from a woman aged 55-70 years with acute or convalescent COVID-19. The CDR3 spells CASSLTGSGNTIYF. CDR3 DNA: TGTGCCAGCAGCTTAACGGGCTCTGGAAACACCATATATTTT.